This TCR beta chain was recovered during a study of CD4+ T cells in melanoma. General study findings and limits: Neoantigen-specific CD4+ T cells in melanoma reportedly had diverse differentiation states. A reported correlation linked neoantigen-specific CD4+ T cells to CD8+, macrophage and B cell function.

Libraries were prepared by immunoSEQ multiplex PCR; TCRdb keeps only in-frame clonotypes and omits some of them. The table has approximately 11,000 clones, 67% seen once. CDR1 and CDR2 (germline): SNHLY, FYNNEI. Trimming pared 3 bases from V and 0 bases from J, leaving 6 bases between. CDR3 length equals 14 residues. Concerning this clone itself: Its antigen is not identified.

Input material: cells from a culture (not recorded whether cultured in vitro). The J gene is TRBJ1-3, the V gene TRBV2; D is ambiguous. This clonotype originated in a human donor with melanoma. The CDR3 here is CASSEEISGNTIYF. In DNA, the CDR3 is TGTGCCAGCAGTGAGGAGATCTCTGGAAACACCATATATTTT.